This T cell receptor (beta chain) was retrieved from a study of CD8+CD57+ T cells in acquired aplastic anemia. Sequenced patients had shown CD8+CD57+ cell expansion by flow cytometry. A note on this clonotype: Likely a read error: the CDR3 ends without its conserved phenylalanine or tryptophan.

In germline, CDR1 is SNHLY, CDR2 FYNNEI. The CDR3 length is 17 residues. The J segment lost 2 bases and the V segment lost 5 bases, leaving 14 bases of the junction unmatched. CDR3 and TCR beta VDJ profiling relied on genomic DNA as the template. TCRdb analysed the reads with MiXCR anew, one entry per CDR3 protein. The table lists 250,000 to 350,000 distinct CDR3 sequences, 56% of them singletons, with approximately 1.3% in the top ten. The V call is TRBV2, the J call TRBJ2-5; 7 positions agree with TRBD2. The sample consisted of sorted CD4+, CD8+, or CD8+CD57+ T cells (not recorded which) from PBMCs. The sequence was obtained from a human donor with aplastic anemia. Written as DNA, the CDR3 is TGTGCCAGCAGTCCTCGGGGAGGGGCAGTATCACAAGAGACCCAGTACTCC. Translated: CASSPRGGAVSQETQYS.